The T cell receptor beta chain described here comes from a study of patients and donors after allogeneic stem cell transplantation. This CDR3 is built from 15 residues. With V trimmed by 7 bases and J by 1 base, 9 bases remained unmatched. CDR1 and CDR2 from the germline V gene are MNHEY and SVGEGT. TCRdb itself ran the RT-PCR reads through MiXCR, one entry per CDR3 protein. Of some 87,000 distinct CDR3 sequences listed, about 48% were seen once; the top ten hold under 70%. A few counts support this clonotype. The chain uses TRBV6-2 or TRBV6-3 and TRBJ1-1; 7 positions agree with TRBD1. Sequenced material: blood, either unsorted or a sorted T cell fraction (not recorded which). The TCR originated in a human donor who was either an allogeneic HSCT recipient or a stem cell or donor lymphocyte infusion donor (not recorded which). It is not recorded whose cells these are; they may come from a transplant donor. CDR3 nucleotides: TGTGCCAGCACTCATCACCGGGACAGGAACACTGAAGCTTTCTTT. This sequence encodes CASTHHRDRNTEAFF.